The 15 T cell receptor beta chains in this list originate from one sample, sequenced in a study of blood T cell repertoires in COVID-19. Libraries were prepared by immunoSEQ multiplex PCR; TCRdb keeps only in-frame clonotypes and omits some of them. The sample contains approximately 150,000 clones, around 87% of which appear only once. Source material: peripheral blood. Receptors originate from a woman aged 60-70 years with active COVID-19.

V gene TRBV5-4 combines with J gene TRBJ2-2; 7 nucleotides match TRBD1. The CDR3 length is 15 residues. The J segment lost 7 bases and the V segment lost 0 bases, leaving 6 bases of the junction unmatched. CDR1 is SGHNT, CDR2 YYREEE, per germline (reference sequence). DNA for the CDR3: TGTGCCAGCAGCTTGGCCCAGGGGGATGGCGGGGAGCTGTTTTTT. Protein product: CASSLAQGDGGELFF.

The chain links TRBV12-5 to TRBJ2-1; 7 bases align to TRBD1. Germline values: CDR1 LGHNT, CDR2 FRNRAP. CDR3 length: 14 amino acids. The ends lost 1 base at V and 3 bases at J; junction bases unmatched: 0. Here the CDR3 reads CASGLGQGYNEQFF. The CDR3, as DNA: TGTGCTAGTGGTTTGGGACAGGGCTACAATGAGCAGTTCTTC.

The chain links TRBV28 to TRBJ2-1, with TRBD2 as a possible D gene (5 bases). CDR3 length equals 17 residues. CDR1 and CDR2 (germline): MDHEN, SYDVKM. V gave up 3 bases and J gave up 0 bases, with 15 bases separating them. This CDR3 reads CASSLPLLAISYNEQFF. The CDR3 nucleotides read TGTGCCAGCAGTTTGCCGCTCCTAGCCATCTCCTACAATGAGCAGTTCTTC.

V and J are TRBV18 and TRBJ2-3, with TRBD1 matching 8 bases. The V segment lost 3 bases and the J segment 2 bases; nucleotides outside the gene matches: 7. The CDR3 contains 16 residues. Germline V gives CDR1 KGHSH, CDR2 LQKENI. The DNA for the CDR3 is TGTGCCAGCTCACCCCAAGGACAGGGTTTCACAGATACGCAGTATTTT. Its protein is CASSPQGQGFTDTQYF.

The rearrangement links TRBV4-1 to TRBJ2-3; 8 bases agree with TRBD2. J lost 7 bases, V lost 6 bases, and 12 bases had no gene match. The CDR3 extends over 15 amino acids. Germline CDR1 MGHRA, CDR2 YSYEKL. This CDR3 reads CASRGVEAGAYTQYF. In DNA, the CDR3 is TGCGCCAGCAGGGGCGTGGAAGCGGGAGCATATACGCAGTATTTT.

The J gene is TRBJ1-1, the V gene TRBV19; D perhaps matches TRBD1 (5 bases). V was shortened by 7 bases and J by 1 base, with 19 bases between the two germline ends. The germline V gene has CDR1 LNHDA and CDR2 SQIVND (reference sequence). The CDR3 length is 16 residues. The CDR3 DNA sequence: TGTGCCAGTAAAGCGACAGTGGGCCAGGGGAACACTGAAGCTTTCTTT. Its protein is CASKATVGQGNTEAFF.

V is TRBV3-1 (or the pseudogene TRBV3-2) and J is TRBJ2-2, with TRBD2 matching 7 bases. The length of the CDR3 is 18 residues. CDR1 and CDR2 from the germline V gene are LGHDT and YNNKEL (reference sequence). Trimming removed 1 base from V and 4 bases from J; junction bases left unmatched: 12. The CDR3 sequence: CASSQGTWAGASTGELFF. As DNA, the CDR3 is TGTGCCAGCAGCCAAGGCACATGGGCGGGAGCCTCCACCGGGGAGCTGTTTTTT.

V usage is TRBV7-2 and J usage is TRBJ2-5, with D perhaps TRBD1 (6 bases). Germline V lookup: CDR1 SGHTA, CDR2 FQGNSA. This CDR3 is built from 12 residues. V was trimmed by 5 bases and J by 5 bases, leaving 9 bases between them. The CDR3 sequence is CASSKQGETQYF. DNA for the CDR3: TGTGCCAGCAGCAAACAGGGTGAGACCCAGTACTTC. Full variable domain (remainder filled in from reference TRBV7-2 and TRBJ2-5): GAGVSQSPSNKVTEKGKDVELRCDPISGHTALYWYRQSLGQGLEFLIYFQGNSAPDKSGLPSDRFSAERTGGSVSTLTIQRTQQEDSAVYLCASSKQGETQYFGPGTRLLVL.

V gene TRBV28 combines with J gene TRBJ1-2, with a tentative D call TRBD1 (6 bases). Trimming cost V 6 bases and J 4 bases, with 18 bases left between them. This CDR3 region has 15 residues. Germline V gene data show CDR1 as MDHEN and CDR2 as SYDVKM. As DNA, the CDR3 is TGTGCCAGCAGAAGTAAGGGGGGGCCCGGCTATGGCTACACCTTC. Translated: CASRSKGGPGYGYTF.

The chain has TRBV21-1 and TRBJ2-7; TRBD2, the table's D call, was not compared with the DNA. TRBV21-1 is labeled a pseudogene. The CDR3 spans 12 residues. Here the CDR3 reads CASERRDYEQYF. CDR3 nucleotide sequence: TGTGCCAGCGAAAGGAGGGACTACGAGCAGTACTTC.

The chain carries TRBV18 and TRBJ2-3; 7 bases line up with TRBD1. The CDR3 is 15 residues long. V lost 4 bases, J lost 3 bases, and 7 bases stayed unmatched. In germline, CDR1 is KGHSH, CDR2 LQKENI. CDR3: CASSLDRVRTDTQYF. The CDR3 nucleotides read TGTGCCAGCTCACTTGACAGGGTTCGTACAGATACGCAGTATTTT.

The CDR3 protein is CASRGTGGYEQYF. CDR3 in DNA: TGTGCCAGCAGGGGTACAGGGGGGTACGAGCAGTACTTC. The rearrangement links TRBV3-1 (or the pseudogene TRBV3-2) to TRBJ2-7, with 8 bases lining up with TRBD1. The CDR3 covers 13 residues. The germline CDR1 and CDR2 sequences are LGHDT and YNNKEL (reference sequence). The J segment lost 4 bases and the V segment lost 6 bases, leaving 5 bases of the junction unmatched.

The chain combines TRBV10-2 with TRBJ2-1; 8 bases fit TRBD2. The ends lost 3 bases at V and 6 bases at J; junction bases unmatched: 10. This CDR3 contains 16 residues. The germline CDR1 and CDR2 sequences are WSHSY and SAAADI. The CDR3 nucleotides read TGCGCCAGCAGTGACCCGGGACTAGTAGCTAGCAATGAGCAGTTCTTC. Translation gives CASSDPGLVASNEQFF.

The chain has TRBV2 and TRBJ2-5; 8 bases align to TRBD1. Per germline, CDR1 SNHLY and CDR2 FYNNEI. The CDR3 has 17 residues. V was clipped by 4 bases and J by 3 bases; unmatched bases: 13. The CDR3 DNA reads as TGTGCCAGCAGTGGGTACAGGGGGGTCGGTTTTGAAGAGACCCAGTACTTC. As protein: CASSGYRGVGFEETQYF.

The rearrangement joins TRBV10-3 to TRBJ2-3, with a tentative D call TRBD2 (6 bases). Germline CDR1 ENHRY, CDR2 SYGVKD. The CDR3 loop spans 16 amino acids. The V gene lost 1 base and the J gene lost 5 bases, with 16 bases spanning the gap. Here the CDR3 DNA reads TGTGCCATCAGTGAGTTGGGAGCAGGGCGGGGAGATACGCAGTATTTT. This codes for CAISELGAGRGDTQYF.